The rows below give T cell receptor beta chains drawn from one sample of a study of spatial heterogeneity in lung cancer. TCRdb analysed the 5' RACE reads with MiXCR anew, one entry per CDR3 protein. The repertoire consists of roughly 2,900 distinct CDR3 sequences, with 10% to 15% occurring once and the leading ten covering roughly a third. This sample comprised normal lung tissue next to the tumor, obtained at surgery. Receptor source: a male donor with early-stage non-small cell lung cancer. CDR3s include the opening cysteine and the closing phenylalanine or tryptophan. A D gene is named only where the DNA matches it firmly. Some rows mark clone size as missing; the rest say once, few, many or name a class of expanded clone.

D,size,V,J,CDR3,DNA
.,medium-sized,TRBV7-6,TRBJ2-7,CASSSGTTPYEQYF,TGTGCCAGCAGCTCCGGGACAACCCCCTACGAGCAGTACTTC
TRBD1,many,TRBV19,TRBJ2-7,CASSTLEGQAYEQYF,TGTGCCAGTAGTACCCTGGAGGGACAGGCCTACGAGCAGTACTTC
.,many,TRBV7-9,TRBJ2-1,CASHSSGTHNEQFF,TGTGCCAGCCATTCCTCCGGGACACACAATGAGCAGTTCTTC
.,medium-sized,TRBV30,TRBJ1-3,CAWSGGTSGNTIYF,TGTGCCTGGAGTGGAGGGACCTCTGGAAACACCATATATTTT
.,many,TRBV7-9,TRBJ2-5,CASSSGGIAQETQYF,TGTGCCAGCAGTTCAGGCGGGATCGCGCAAGAGACCCAGTACTTC
TRBD2,many,TRBV3-1,TRBJ2-7,CASSQPGLAGGPGSYEQYF,TGTGCCAGCAGCCAGCCCGGACTAGCGGGAGGGCCAGGATCCTACGAGCAGTACTTC
.,.,TRBV10-2,TRBJ2-5,CASRDYSYQETQYF,TGCGCCAGCAGGGACTACTCGTACCAAGAGACCCAGTACTTC
TRBD2,medium-sized,TRBV12-3/TRBV12-4,TRBJ2-2,CASSLSGMGTGELFF,TGTGCCAGCAGCCTCAGCGGGATGGGCACCGGGGAGCTGTTTTTT
.,.,TRBV20-1,TRBJ2-7,CSAQGDTYEQYF,TGCAGTGCTCAGGGAGACACCTACGAGCAGTACTTC
.,.,TRBV7-9,TRBJ1-2,CASSPAGGGYGYTF,TGTGCCAGCAGCCCAGCGGGGGGCGGCTATGGCTACACCTTC
TRBD2,medium-sized,TRBV5-1,TRBJ2-1,CASGLAGAGEQFF,TGCGCCAGCGGACTAGCGGGAGCCGGTGAGCAGTTCTTC
.,medium-sized,TRBV12-5,TRBJ1-1,CASAIPSGLWAFF,TGTGCTAGTGCAATCCCTTCTGGGTTGTGGGCTTTCTTT
TRBD1,many,TRBV10-3,TRBJ2-2,CAINTRTGDTGELFF,TGTGCCATCAACACCCGGACAGGGGACACCGGGGAGCTGTTTTTT
.,medium-sized,TRBV23-1,TRBJ2-7,CASSRRPSSYEQYF,TGCGCCAGCAGTCGCAGGCCGAGCTCCTACGAGCAGTACTTC
.,many,TRBV9,TRBJ2-3,CASSILSDGTDTQYF,TGTGCCAGCAGCATTTTGAGCGATGGAACAGATACGCAGTATTTT
TRBD1,many,TRBV19,TRBJ1-2,CASSSGGAGGYTF,TGTGCCAGTTCATCAGGGGGCGCCGGTGGCTACACCTTC
.,medium-sized,TRBV11-3,TRBJ2-1,CASSSRDWGSYNEQFF,TGTGCCAGCAGCTCCCGGGACTGGGGCTCCTACAATGAGCAGTTCTTC
TRBD1,.,TRBV3-1,TRBJ1-1,CASSPDRASEAFF,TGTGCCAGCAGCCCGGACAGGGCAAGTGAAGCTTTCTTT
.,medium-sized,TRBV6-5,TRBJ2-1,CASRAVPEGYNEQFF,TGTGCCAGCAGAGCCGTCCCGGAGGGATACAATGAGCAGTTCTTC
.,medium-sized,TRBV7-8,TRBJ1-6,CASSPWTLRGDSPLHF,TGTGCCAGCAGCCCTTGGACATTGCGCGGAGATTCACCCCTCCACTTT
TRBD1,large,TRBV28,TRBJ2-1,CASSLGQEYNEQFF,TGTGCCAGCAGTCTGGGACAGGAATACAATGAGCAGTTCTTC
.,medium-sized,TRBV20-1,TRBJ1-2,CSARDQVRADYGYTF,TGCAGTGCTAGAGATCAAGTCAGGGCGGACTATGGCTACACCTTC
TRBD2,medium-sized,TRBV5-1,TRBJ2-3,CASSLALAGADTQYF,TGCGCCAGCAGCTTGGCCCTAGCGGGAGCAGATACGCAGTATTTT
TRBD1,medium-sized,TRBV14,TRBJ2-2,CASSQGTGNTGELFF,TGTGCCAGCAGCCAGGGGACAGGGAACACCGGGGAGCTGTTTTTT
.,many,TRBV3-1,TRBJ1-3,CASSQFANPAGGGNTIYF,TGTGCCAGCAGCCAATTTGCGAACCCGGCCGGGGGAGGAAACACCATATATTTT
.,many,TRBV29-1,TRBJ2-3,CSVVWGRATDTQYF,TGCAGCGTTGTCTGGGGCAGGGCTACAGATACGCAGTATTTT
.,large,TRBV7-3,TRBJ2-2,CASSLTSGGGELFF,TGTGCCAGCAGCTTAACGTCCGGAGGAGGGGAGCTGTTTTTT